These 2 T cell receptor beta chains came from one sample sequenced in a study of cytomegalovirus exposure and HLA in healthy donors. The PCR employed 60 Vbeta primers together with 13 Jbeta primers. Using immunoSEQ multiplex PCR, the repertoire was profiled, and TCRdb retains in-frame clones only, with some absent. The table includes some 150,000 clones, around 78% detected once. Sequencing input: PBMCs. Receptor source: a middle-aged man in good health and CMV-seronegative.

The V and J genes are TRBV11-2 and TRBJ2-3, with 8 bases fitting TRBD2. The V gene's germline CDR1 is SGHAT and CDR2 FQNNGV. V trimming: 4 bases; J trimming: 2 bases; junction bases outside the gene matches: 11. This CDR3 is 17 amino acids long. The CDR3: CASSSSGGTVLTDTQYF. CDR3 DNA sequence: TGTGCCAGCAGCTCTTCGGGGGGGACTGTCCTCACAGATACGCAGTATTTT.

J is TRBJ2-1 and V is TRBV18; a weak D match, TRBD2 (5 bases). The CDR3 has 18 amino acids. With 0 bases removed from V and 5 bases from J, the gap between germline ends came to 20 bases. In germline, CDR1 is KGHSH, CDR2 LQKENI. As DNA, the CDR3 is TGTGCCAGCTCACCACCGGAGCGGCCCTTCCTGGGGAACAATGAGCAGTTCTTC. Translated: CASSPPERPFLGNNEQFF.